This is a list of T cell receptor beta chains from one sample in a study of cytomegalovirus exposure and HLA in healthy donors. TCRdb's copy holds only in-frame clones and misses some; the assay was immunoSEQ multiplex PCR. The table records roughly 43,000 clones, about 94% of them present only once. Sequencing was carried out using PBMCs. The receptor source for this set is a man younger than 30 in good health and CMV-seronegative. Each CDR3 is given with its conserved first and last residue. D genes are given only for firm matches. For some rows the clone size is stated as once, few or many, or as a class when expanded; others skip it.

D,V,J,size,CDR3,DNA
TRBD2,TRBV11-2,TRBJ2-1,-,CASSTGTSGSRHNEQFF,TGTGCCAGCAGCACAGGGACTAGCGGGAGTCGTCACAATGAGCAGTTCTTC
-,TRBV5-1,TRBJ1-4,-,CASSVDGAGDEKLFF,TGCGCCAGCAGCGTGGATGGGGCAGGAGACGAAAAACTGTTTTTT
TRBD1,TRBV5-4,TRBJ2-5,-,CASSGPGTGEETQYF,TGTGCCAGCAGCGGCCCCGGGACAGGGGAAGAGACCCAGTACTTC
-,TRBV6-5,TRBJ1-1,-,CASSYYAGVGTEAFF,TGTGCCAGCAGTTACTATGCAGGGGTGGGCACTGAAGCTTTCTTT
TRBD1,TRBV28,TRBJ2-2,-,CASSFRDSTGELFF,TGTGCCAGCAGTTTTCGGGACAGCACCGGGGAGCTGTTTTTT
TRBD2,TRBV28,TRBJ2-3,-,CASDTSGGTDTQYF,TGTGCCAGCGACACTAGCGGGGGTACAGATACGCAGTATTTT
TRBD2,TRBV29-1,TRBJ2-7,-,CSVEPKGTSGEEQYF,TGCAGCGTTGAACCAAAGGGGACTAGCGGTGAAGAGCAGTACTTC
-,TRBV9,TRBJ2-3,once,CASRQGVAEDTDTQYF,TGTGCCAGCAGACAAGGTGTAGCGGAAGACACAGATACGCAGTATTTT
TRBD2,TRBV6-1,TRBJ2-7,-,CASSEATSSFYEQYF,TGTGCCAGCAGTGAAGCGACTAGCTCCTTTTACGAGCAGTACTTC
TRBD2,TRBV19,TRBJ2-5,-,CASSLRTSGVAETQYF,TGTGCCAGTAGTCTCCGGACTAGCGGGGTTGCGGAGACCCAGTACTTC
TRBD1,TRBV5-4,TRBJ1-1,-,CASSAQGVTEAFF,TGTGCCAGCAGTGCACAGGGGGTTACTGAAGCTTTCTTT
TRBD1,TRBV9,TRBJ1-2,-,CASSALGQYGYTF,TGTGCCAGCAGCGCCCTGGGACAGTATGGCTACACCTTC
TRBD1,TRBV4-1,TRBJ1-2,-,CASSPFLTGDYGYTF,TGCGCCAGCAGCCCCTTCCTAACAGGGGACTATGGCTACACCTTC
-,TRBV7-2,TRBJ2-7,-,CASSLAPIVHEQYF,TGTGCCAGCAGCTTAGCTCCGATAGTCCACGAGCAGTACTTC
TRBD1,TRBV19,TRBJ1-1,-,CASSKQGDTEAFF,TGTGCCAGTAGTAAGCAGGGGGACACTGAAGCTTTCTTT
TRBD2,TRBV4-1,TRBJ2-3,-,CASSSGLAGGLDTQYF,TGCGCCAGCAGCTCGGGACTAGCGGGAGGGTTAGATACGCAGTATTTT
TRBD1,TRBV7-2,TRBJ1-2,-,CASSLGQGNYGYTF,TGTGCCAGCAGCTTGGGACAGGGGAACTATGGCTACACCTTC
TRBD2,TRBV6-4,TRBJ2-2,-,CASQREENTGELFF,TGTGCCAGTCAGCGGGAGGAGAACACCGGGGAGCTGTTTTTT
TRBD2,TRBV5-1,TRBJ2-1,-,CASSLGREGYNEQFF,TGCGCCAGCAGCTTGGGGAGGGAGGGGTACAATGAGCAGTTCTTC
-,TRBV10-3,TRBJ1-1,-,CAISESAGEMNTEAFF,TGTGCCATCAGTGAGTCGGCAGGGGAGATGAACACTGAAGCTTTCTTT
-,TRBV7-9,TRBJ1-1,-,CASSAGSNTEAFF,TGTGCCAGCAGCGCAGGATCCAACACTGAAGCTTTCTTT
-,TRBV2,TRBJ1-5,-,CASRDERQPQHF,TGTGCCAGCAGAGATGAGCGCCAGCCCCAGCATTTT
-,TRBV7-8,TRBJ1-4,-,CASKSQGPNEKLFF,TGTGCCAGCAAAAGCCAGGGTCCTAATGAAAAACTGTTTTTT
TRBD1,TRBV18,TRBJ1-4,once,CASSPRTGDNEKLFF,TGTGCCAGCTCACCTCGGACAGGGGATAATGAAAAACTGTTTTTT
-,TRBV21-1,TRBJ1-1,-,CASSKIGPGLGNTEAFF,TGTGCCAGCAGCAAAATCGGCCCGGGGTTAGGGAACACTGAAGCTTTCTTT
-,TRBV27,TRBJ1-6,few,CASSDLQGMGSPLHF,TGTGCCAGCAGTGATTTGCAGGGAATGGGTTCACCCCTCCACTTT
TRBD1,TRBV6-6,TRBJ1-2,-,CASSGAGTGGYGYTF,TGTGCCAGCAGCGGTGCCGGGACAGGAGGTTATGGCTACACCTTC
-,TRBV7-2,TRBJ2-5,-,CASSFPRDQETQYF,TGTGCCAGCAGCTTTCCCAGGGACCAAGAGACCCAGTACTTC